The 29 T cell receptor beta chains below all came from one sample that was sequenced in a study of beta chain features in type 1 diabetes. The whole isolated RNA underwent reverse transcription, so sequencing captured expressed TCRB transcripts. Some clones are missing from TCRdb's copy, which holds only in-frame ones; the method was immunoSEQ multiplex PCR. The repertoire includes 400,000 to 600,000 clones, roughly 31% of them detected once, and 0.065% sits in the top ten. The source material was naive CD4+ T cells from blood. The receptors were gathered from a young man in good health.

As DNA, the CDR3 is TGTGCCAGCAGTTACGGCCAGTGGCTAGCTTCCCATGAGCAGTTCTTC. This translates into CASSYGQWLASHEQFF. The chain joins TRBV6-5 to TRBJ2-1; possibly TRBD2 for D (5 bases). V was pared by 2 bases and J by 8 bases, with 19 bases between. The CDR3 is made up of 16 amino acids. CDR1 and CDR2 (germline): MNHEY, SVGAGI.

The chain combines TRBV30 with TRBJ1-2, with D possibly TRBD1 on 6 matching bases. Deletions cut 6 bases from V and 4 bases from J, with 9 bases between. Germline loops: CDR1 GTSNPN, CDR2 SVGIG (reference sequence). The CDR3 runs to 11 residues. The CDR3 region is CACHRVYGYTF. In DNA form, the CDR3 reads TGTGCCTGTCACAGGGTCTATGGCTACACCTTC.

There are a few counts of this clone. The chain employs TRBV29-1 and TRBJ1-4, with TRBD1 as a possible D gene (5 bases). Germline assignment: CDR1 SQVTM and CDR2 ANQGSEA. This CDR3 region has 13 residues. Trimming cost V 4 bases and J 13 bases, with 19 bases left between them. CDR3 amino acids: CSVAHAGLPGLFF. CDR3 nucleotides: TGCAGCGTTGCACATGCGGGACTTCCGGGACTGTTTTTT. Based on the CDR3 plus reference TRBV29-1 and TRBJ1-4, the full variable domain is SAVISQKPSRDICQRGTSLTIQCQVDSQVTMMFWYRQQPGQSLTLIATANQGSEATYESGFVIDKFPISRPNLTFSTLTVSNMSPEDSSIYLCSVAHAGLPGLFFGSGTQLSVL.

The chain is built from TRBV28 and TRBJ2-5; tentatively, D is TRBD2 (6 bases). The CDR3 spans 14 residues. The germline gives CDR1 MDHEN, CDR2 SYDVKM. V was clipped by 6 bases and J by 7 bases, with 18 bases between them. In DNA, the CDR3 is TGTGCCAGCAGCCGCACTGGGCAGGGAGGGACCCAGTACTTC. Its protein product is CASSRTGQGGTQYF.

This sequence joins TRBV29-1 and TRBJ2-5; unclear D gene. The CDR3 has 12 amino acids. Germline V lookup: CDR1 SQVTM, CDR2 ANQGSEA. Trimming cost V 4 bases and J 1 base, with 7 bases left between them. CDR3 protein: CSVVRIQETQYF. The CDR3 bases are TGCAGCGTTGTTAGAATCCAAGAGACCCAGTACTTC. The whole variable domain, filled in from reference TRBV29-1 and TRBJ2-5, reads SAVISQKPSRDICQRGTSLTIQCQVDSQVTMMFWYRQQPGQSLTLIATANQGSEATYESGFVIDKFPISRPNLTFSTLTVSNMSPEDSSIYLCSVVRIQETQYFGPGTRLLVL.

V is TRBV29-1 and J is TRBJ1-4; D call uncertain. Trimming stripped 6 bases from V and 11 bases from J, with 10 bases between. From germline, CDR1 is SQVTM and CDR2 ANQGSEA. The CDR3 has 10 amino acids. CDR3 loop: CSVKENKLFF. Here the CDR3 DNA reads TGCAGCGTGAAGGAAAATAAACTGTTTTTT. Using reference TRBV29-1 and TRBJ1-4 for the parts outside the CDR3, the full variable domain is SAVISQKPSRDICQRGTSLTIQCQVDSQVTMMFWYRQQPGQSLTLIATANQGSEATYESGFVIDKFPISRPNLTFSTLTVSNMSPEDSSIYLCSVKENKLFFGSGTQLSVL.

V usage is TRBV7-9 and J usage is TRBJ2-3, with D perhaps matching TRBD2 (6 bases). Looked up from germline, CDR1 is SEHNR and CDR2 is FQNEAQ (reference sequence). The ends were cut back, 6 bases at V and 0 bases at J, with 10 bases in the middle. The CDR3 covers 14 residues. The CDR3 sequence is CASRAGRSTDTQYF. The CDR3, as DNA: TGTGCCAGCAGAGCAGGGAGGAGCACAGATACGCAGTATTTT.

The chain couples TRBV12-5 to TRBJ2-5; TRBD1 might be the D (5 bases). CDR1 and CDR2 from the germline V gene are LGHNT and FRNRAP. CDR3 length: 14 residues. Trimming left V 8 bases short and J 5 bases short, with 18 bases between. The CDR3 reads CASHPGWQGETQYF. CDR3 bases: TGTGCTAGTCACCCAGGGTGGCAGGGTGAGACCCAGTACTTC.

The chain has TRBV7-9 and TRBJ2-7, with D possibly TRBD2 on 5 matching bases. This CDR3 has 13 residues. Germline CDR1 is SEHNR and CDR2 is FQNEAQ (reference sequence). The V end lost 1 base, the J end lost 5 bases, and 9 bases lay between the germline ends. As DNA, the CDR3 is TGTGCCAGCAGCTTAGGAGGGTGGGACGAGCAGTACTTC. Translating gives CASSLGGWDEQYF.

Only a few counts were recorded for this clone. The CDR3 nucleotides read TGTGCCATCGGCCGGGACACACAAGAGACCCAGTACTTC. This encodes CAIGRDTQETQYF. The rearrangement links TRBV10-3 to TRBJ2-5, with D possibly being TRBD1 (6 bases). Looked up from germline, CDR1 is ENHRY and CDR2 is SYGVKD. V was pared by 8 bases and J by 2 bases, with 12 bases between. The CDR3 sequence is 13 residues long.

The V gene is TRBV9, the J gene TRBJ2-5; TRBD2 agrees at 11 bases. Trimming removed 3 bases from V and 4 bases from J; junction bases left unmatched: 8. CDR3 size: 16 residues. Germline V lookup: CDR1 SGDLS, CDR2 YYNGEE. The CDR3 coding sequence is TGTGCCAGCAGCGAGACTAGCGGGAATCTGGGAGAGACCCAGTACTTC. Translating it yields CASSETSGNLGETQYF.

The sample holds a few counts of this clone. The genes are TRBV29-1 and TRBJ1-1; weak D call: TRBD1 (5 bases). The CDR3 totals 12 residues. The V and J ends lost 8 bases and 5 bases respectively, with 15 bases between them. Germline CDR1 is SQVTM and CDR2 is ANQGSEA. CDR3 coding DNA: TGCAGCACGGAGGGGCTGGGAACTGAAGCTTTCTTT. Protein: CSTEGLGTEAFF.

The chain has TRBV30 and TRBJ2-3; TRBD1 agrees at 11 bases. J lost 2 bases, V lost 2 bases, and 6 bases had no gene match. Germline V CDR1 and CDR2: GTSNPN, SVGIG (reference sequence). The CDR3 sequence is 16 residues long. The CDR3 spells CAWSFGTGGDTDTQYF. The DNA for the CDR3 is TGTGCCTGGAGTTTCGGGACAGGGGGTGACACAGATACGCAGTATTTT.

V gene TRBV25-1 combines with J gene TRBJ2-5; 14 bases fit TRBD2. Germline V gene sequence: CDR1 MGHDK, CDR2 SYGVNS. The V and J ends lost 4 bases and 4 bases, in that order; junction bases with no gene match: 8. This CDR3 has 17 amino acids. In DNA form, the CDR3 reads TGTGCCAGCAGTGGCGAAGCGGGACTAGCGGGAGTAGAGACCCAGTACTTC. Its translation is CASSGEAGLAGVETQYF.

About this clone itself: Other DNA sequences of this sample code for an identical CDR3. The rearrangement links TRBV25-1 to TRBJ2-2, with TRBD1 as a possible D gene (5 bases). The CDR3 extends over 13 amino acids. The germline CDR1 and CDR2 sequences are MGHDK and SYGVNS. The ends were cut back, 6 bases at V and 1 base at J, with 6 bases in the middle. CDR3 coding DNA: TGTGCCAGCAGGGGGCAGAACACCGGGGAGCTGTTTTTT. Encoded protein: CASRGQNTGELFF.

The V and J genes are TRBV18 and TRBJ2-1, with 8 positions matching TRBD1. The CDR3 has 15 residues. CDR1 KGHSH and CDR2 LQKENI come from the germline V gene. Germline trimming cut 6 bases from V and 4 bases from J; bases unmatched to any gene: 8. The CDR3 spells CASSPGGQAYNEQFF. Here the CDR3 DNA reads TGTGCCAGCTCTCCCGGGGGACAGGCATACAATGAGCAGTTCTTC.

This clone came up a few times. CDR3 loop: CASSQLTAGLYNEQFF. The CDR3 coding sequence is TGTGCCAGCAGCCAACTTACAGCGGGCCTATACAATGAGCAGTTCTTC. The V and J genes are TRBV14 and TRBJ2-1; tentative D call: TRBD2 (6 bases). This CDR3 comprises 16 residues. The V gene lost 2 bases and the J gene lost 4 bases, with 15 bases spanning the gap. From germline, CDR1 is SGHDN and CDR2 FVKESK.

The sample holds a few counts of this clone. V and J are TRBV29-1 and TRBJ2-5; TRBD2 matches 8 bases. CDR3 length: 16 residues. Germline-derived CDR1 and CDR2 are SQVTM and ANQGSEA. Unmatched junction bases numbered 12, after V lost 6 bases and J lost 0 bases. The DNA of the CDR3 is TGCAGCGTCCTATCCGGGGGGGGTACTCACCAAGAGACCCAGTACTTC. Its protein is CSVLSGGGTHQETQYF.

The rearrangement links TRBV6-6 to TRBJ2-1; 7 nucleotides align to TRBD2. Germline CDR1 MNHNY, CDR2 SVGAGI (reference sequence). This CDR3 contains 15 residues. V was pared by 5 bases and J by 8 bases, with 12 bases of the junction left unmatched. The CDR3 region has the DNA TGTGCCAGCAGTCACAGAGGCGCGGGAGATGATGAGCAGTTCTTC. Protein sequence: CASSHRGAGDDEQFF.

The rearrangement joins TRBV5-6 to TRBJ2-7; D perhaps matches TRBD1 (5 bases). CDR3 length: 14 residues. With 4 bases removed from V and 5 bases from J, the gap between germline ends came to 16 bases. Germline V gene sequence: CDR1 SGHDT, CDR2 YYEEEE. CDR3 region: CASSLGQGSHEQYF. CDR3 in DNA: TGTGCCAGCAGCCTTGGGCAGGGATCCCACGAGCAGTACTTC.

This clone was seen only a few times. This sequence joins TRBV9 and TRBJ2-3, with D unresolved. Per germline, CDR1 SGDLS and CDR2 YYNGEE. The CDR3 is 13 residues long. V was trimmed by 2 bases and J by 2 bases, leaving 6 bases between them. The CDR3 nucleotides are TGTGCCAGCAGCGTGATAGACACAGATACGCAGTATTTT. This encodes CASSVIDTDTQYF.

Concerning this clone: The same CDR3 arises from other DNA sequences in this sample as well. This chain links TRBV7-2 with TRBJ2-7, with 13 positions matching TRBD2. Germline V gene lookup returns CDR1 SGHTA and CDR2 FQGNSA. With 5 bases clipped from V and 4 bases from J, the junction kept 2 bases outside the gene matches. This CDR3 has 14 residues. The chain's CDR3 is CASSRTSGSYEQYF. The CDR3 DNA reads TGTGCCAGCAGCCGGACTAGCGGGAGTTACGAGCAGTACTTC.

This chain links TRBV19 with TRBJ2-1; 13 bases fit TRBD2. In germline, CDR1 is LNHDA, CDR2 SQIVND (reference sequence). Germline trimming cut 5 bases from V and 9 bases from J; bases unmatched to any gene: 13. CDR3 size: 17 residues. This chain's CDR3 is CASSSKRLAGGSSEQFF. In DNA form, the CDR3 reads TGTGCCAGTAGTTCCAAAAGACTAGCGGGAGGTAGTAGTGAGCAGTTCTTC. Filled out from reference TRBV19 and TRBJ2-1, the complete variable domain reads DGGITQSPKYLFRKEGQNVTLSCEQNLNHDAMYWYRQDPGQGLRLIYYSQIVNDFQKGDIAEGYSVSREKKESFPLTVTSAQKNPTAFYLCASSSKRLAGGSSEQFFGPGTRLTVL.

The chain recombines TRBV14 with TRBJ1-2; D is unclear. This CDR3 has 14 residues. Trimming took 1 base from V and 3 from J, leaving 9 bases between them. Germline loops: CDR1 SGHDN, CDR2 FVKESK. In nucleotides, the CDR3 is TGTGCCAGCAGCCAAGTTGGAGGGTACTATGGCTACACCTTC. Translating gives CASSQVGGYYGYTF.

The rearrangement uses TRBV6-1 and TRBJ1-2; unclear D gene. V lost 1 base, J lost 7 bases, and 13 bases lay in between. Germline CDR1 is MNHNS and CDR2 is SASEGT. The CDR3 is 14 amino acids. For the CDR3, the DNA is TGTGCCAGCAGTGAAGAGTACAGACCTTTTGGCTACACCTTC. Its protein is CASSEEYRPFGYTF.

In this sample, this clone turned up a few times. This sequence joins TRBV18 and TRBJ2-1, with a tentative D call TRBD2 (5 bases). Per germline, CDR1 KGHSH and CDR2 LQKENI. V was clipped by 5 bases and J by 1 base, with 9 bases between them. The CDR3 has 14 amino acids. The CDR3 nucleotides read TGTGCCAGCTCAGACCAGCGGTCCTACAATGAGCAGTTCTTC. This sequence encodes CASSDQRSYNEQFF. Drawing the rest from reference TRBV18 and TRBJ2-1, the complete variable domain is NAGVMQNPRHLVRRRGQEARLRCSPMKGHSHVYWYRQLPEEGLKFMVYLQKENIIDESGMPKERFSAEFPKEGPSILRIQQVVRGDSAAYFCASSDQRSYNEQFFGPGTRLTVL.

The J gene is TRBJ2-2, the V gene TRBV7-8, with D possibly being TRBD1 (6 bases). Trimming took 0 bases from V and 0 from J, leaving 8 bases between them. There are 16 residues in the CDR3. CDR1 is SGHVS, CDR2 FQNEAQ, per germline. The CDR3 sequence: CASSLARTANTGELFF. For the CDR3, the DNA is TGTGCCAGCAGCTTAGCTAGGACAGCGAACACCGGGGAGCTGTTTTTT. Together with reference TRBV7-8 and TRBJ2-2, the CDR3 gives the full variable domain: GAGVSQSPRYKVAKRGQDVALRCDPISGHVSLFWYQQALGQGPEFLTYFQNEAQLDKSGLPSDRFFAERPEGSVSTLKIQRTQQEDSAVYLCASSLARTANTGELFFGEGSRLTVL.

This clone was counted between two and nine times. Here the CDR3 reads CASTIEGVSRGNIQYF. Here the CDR3 DNA reads TGTGCCTCCACAATTGAGGGTGTGAGTCGGGGAAACATTCAGTACTTC. The chain employs TRBV30 and TRBJ2-4; tentative D call: TRBD2 (5 bases). CDR1 is GTSNPN, CDR2 SVGIG, per germline (reference sequence). V dropped 7 bases and J dropped 6 bases, with 25 bases sitting between them. The CDR3 is made up of 16 amino acids.

The chain uses TRBV5-1 and TRBJ2-1; 8 bases line up with TRBD2. Germline V gives CDR1 SGHRS, CDR2 YFSETQ. The J segment lost 5 bases and the V segment lost 2 bases, leaving 6 bases of the junction unmatched. The CDR3 runs to 15 residues. CDR3 DNA: TGCGCCAGCAGCTTTCTTGATAGCGGGAACAATGAGCAGTTCTTC. Protein product: CASSFLDSGNNEQFF.